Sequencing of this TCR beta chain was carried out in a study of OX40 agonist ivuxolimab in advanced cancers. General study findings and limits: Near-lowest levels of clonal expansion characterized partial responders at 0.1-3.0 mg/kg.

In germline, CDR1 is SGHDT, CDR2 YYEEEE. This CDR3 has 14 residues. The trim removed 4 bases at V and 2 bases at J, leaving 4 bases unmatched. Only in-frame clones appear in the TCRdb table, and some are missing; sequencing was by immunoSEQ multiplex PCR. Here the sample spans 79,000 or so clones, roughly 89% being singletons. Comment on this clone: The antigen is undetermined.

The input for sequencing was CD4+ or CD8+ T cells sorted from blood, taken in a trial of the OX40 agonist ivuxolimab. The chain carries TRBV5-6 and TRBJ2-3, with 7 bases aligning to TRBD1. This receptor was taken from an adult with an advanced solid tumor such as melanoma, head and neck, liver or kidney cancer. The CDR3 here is CASSRTGYTDTQYF. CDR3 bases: TGTGCCAGCAGCCGGACAGGATACACAGATACGCAGTATTTT.